The T cell receptor beta chain described here comes from a study of T-cell reconstitution after alpha-beta-depleted transplantation in children. Study-wide results and limits: T-cell counts and diversity were attributed mostly to newly produced T cells one year after transplant. Reports say that about two months after transplant, the alpha-beta T cells came out of several hundred graft clones that had expanded. In some patients, recipient T cells and intrathymic progenitors surviving conditioning explained high day-60 diversity.

With regard to this clonotype: The antigen is unknown.

Using unique molecular identifiers, the investigators prepared the TCRbeta library. MiXCR, run by TCRdb on the PCR reads, gives a single entry per CDR3 protein. The table lists a few hundred thousand distinct CDR3 sequences, roughly 13% of them singletons. The sample consisted of PBMCs, mostly from graft donor cells, taken 360 days after TCRalphabeta/CD19-depleted stem cell transplant. This clonotype was sampled from a male patient under 18 who had a stem cell transplant for acute myeloid leukemia, so the T cells may come from the graft donor.

The CDR3 sequence is CSVAASGRTGEQYF. DNA for the CDR3: TGCAGCGTTGCTGCTAGCGGGAGGACGGGGGAGCAGTACTTC. This chain joins TRBV29-1 and TRBJ2-7, with 11 bases identical to TRBD2. The V segment lost 4 bases and the J segment 7 bases; nucleotides outside the gene matches: 9. The CDR3 extends over 14 amino acids. Germline lookup yields CDR1 SQVTM and CDR2 ANQGSEA.